This TCR beta chain originates from a study of CD4 T cells in relation to SARS-CoV-2 and coronaviruses. Study context: PBMCs were cultured with antigen for about eleven days before TCR beta sequencing. General study findings and limits: No crossreactivity against non-spike viral proteins was tested here.

Concerning this clone: Its antigen remains unknown.

Sequencing used immunoSEQ multiplex PCR; TCRdb keeps in-frame clones, though not all of them. This sample has 25,000 to 30,000 clones; 75% occur once, and the top ten carry over 10%. Germline V gene lookup returns CDR1 SQVTM and CDR2 ANQGSEA. The CDR3 runs 12 residues. V gave up 4 bases and J gave up 7 bases; unmatched junction bases: 1. CD4+ T cells from unexposed donors were obtained before the COVID-19 pandemic (2011-2018). Isolation of CD4+ T cells took place after around eleven days in culture. Testing used SARS-CoV-2 S/N and four cold-coronavirus spikes on unexposed-donor CD4+ T cells, cells permitting. PBMCs were plated at around 2 million per well in IL-2-containing medium.

The J gene is TRBJ1-4, the V gene TRBV29-1; 9 bases agree with TRBD1. This TCR was sampled from a human donor in good health. The source material was CD4+ T cells from PBMCs, cultured in vitro. The DNA for the CDR3 is TGCAGCGTTGGGACAGGGGCTGAAAAACTGTTTTTT. Its protein product is CSVGTGAEKLFF.